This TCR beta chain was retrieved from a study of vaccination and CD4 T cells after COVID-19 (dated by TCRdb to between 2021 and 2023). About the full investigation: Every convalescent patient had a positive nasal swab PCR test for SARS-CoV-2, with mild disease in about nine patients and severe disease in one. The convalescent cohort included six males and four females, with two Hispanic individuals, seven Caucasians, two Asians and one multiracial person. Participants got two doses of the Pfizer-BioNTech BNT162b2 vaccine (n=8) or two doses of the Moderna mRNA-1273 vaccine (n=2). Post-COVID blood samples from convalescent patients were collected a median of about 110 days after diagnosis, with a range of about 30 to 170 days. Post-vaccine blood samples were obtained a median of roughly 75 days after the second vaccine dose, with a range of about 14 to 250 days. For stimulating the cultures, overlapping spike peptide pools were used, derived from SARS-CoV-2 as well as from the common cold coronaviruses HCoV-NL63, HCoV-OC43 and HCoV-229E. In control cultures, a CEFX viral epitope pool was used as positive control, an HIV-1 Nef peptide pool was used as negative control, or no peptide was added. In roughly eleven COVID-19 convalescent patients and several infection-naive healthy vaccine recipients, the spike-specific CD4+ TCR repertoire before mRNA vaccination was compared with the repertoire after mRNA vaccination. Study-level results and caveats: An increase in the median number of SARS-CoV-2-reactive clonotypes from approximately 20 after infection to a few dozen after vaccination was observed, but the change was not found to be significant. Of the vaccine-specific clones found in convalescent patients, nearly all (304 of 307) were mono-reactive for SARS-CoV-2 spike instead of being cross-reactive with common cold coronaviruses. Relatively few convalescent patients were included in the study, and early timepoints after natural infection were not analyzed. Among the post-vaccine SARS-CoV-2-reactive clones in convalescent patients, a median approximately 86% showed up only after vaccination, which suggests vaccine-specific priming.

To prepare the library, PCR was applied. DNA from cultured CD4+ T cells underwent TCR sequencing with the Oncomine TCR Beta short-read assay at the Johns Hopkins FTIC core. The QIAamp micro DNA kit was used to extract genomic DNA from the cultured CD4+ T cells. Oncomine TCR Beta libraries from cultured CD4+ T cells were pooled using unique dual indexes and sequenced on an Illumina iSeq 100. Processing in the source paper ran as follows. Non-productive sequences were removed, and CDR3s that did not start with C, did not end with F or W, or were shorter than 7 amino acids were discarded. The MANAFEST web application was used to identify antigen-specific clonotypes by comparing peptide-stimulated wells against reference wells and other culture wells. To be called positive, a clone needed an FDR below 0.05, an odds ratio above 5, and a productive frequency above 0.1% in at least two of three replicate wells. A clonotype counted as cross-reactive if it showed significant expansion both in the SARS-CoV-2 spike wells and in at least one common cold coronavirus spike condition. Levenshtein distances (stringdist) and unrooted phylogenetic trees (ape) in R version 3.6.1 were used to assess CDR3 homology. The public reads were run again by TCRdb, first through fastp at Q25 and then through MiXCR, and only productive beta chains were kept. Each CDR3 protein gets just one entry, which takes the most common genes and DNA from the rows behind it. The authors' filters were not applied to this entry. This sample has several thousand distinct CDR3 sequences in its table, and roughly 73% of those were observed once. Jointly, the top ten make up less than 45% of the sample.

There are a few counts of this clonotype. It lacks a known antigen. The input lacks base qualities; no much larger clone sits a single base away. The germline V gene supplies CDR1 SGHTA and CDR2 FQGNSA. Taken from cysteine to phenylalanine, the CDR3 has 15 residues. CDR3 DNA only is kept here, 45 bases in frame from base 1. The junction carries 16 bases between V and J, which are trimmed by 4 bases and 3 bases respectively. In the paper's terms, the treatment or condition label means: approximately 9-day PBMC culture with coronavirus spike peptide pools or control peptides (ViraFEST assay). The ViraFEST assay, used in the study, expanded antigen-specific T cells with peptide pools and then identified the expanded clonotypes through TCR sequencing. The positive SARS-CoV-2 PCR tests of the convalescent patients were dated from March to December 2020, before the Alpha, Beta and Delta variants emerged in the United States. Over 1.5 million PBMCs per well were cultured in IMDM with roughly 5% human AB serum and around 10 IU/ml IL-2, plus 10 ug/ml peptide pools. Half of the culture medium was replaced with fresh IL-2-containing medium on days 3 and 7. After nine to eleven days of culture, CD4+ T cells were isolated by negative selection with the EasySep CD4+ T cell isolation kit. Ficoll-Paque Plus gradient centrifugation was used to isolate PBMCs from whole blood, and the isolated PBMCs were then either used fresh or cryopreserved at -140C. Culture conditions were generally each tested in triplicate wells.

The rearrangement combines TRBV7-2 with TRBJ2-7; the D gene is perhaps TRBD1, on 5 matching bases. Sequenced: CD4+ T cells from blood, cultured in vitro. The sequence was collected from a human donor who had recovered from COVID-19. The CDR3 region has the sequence CASSYEVRTSYEQYF. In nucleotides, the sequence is TGTGCCAGCAGCTATGAAGTGAGGACAAGCTACGAGCAGTACTTC.